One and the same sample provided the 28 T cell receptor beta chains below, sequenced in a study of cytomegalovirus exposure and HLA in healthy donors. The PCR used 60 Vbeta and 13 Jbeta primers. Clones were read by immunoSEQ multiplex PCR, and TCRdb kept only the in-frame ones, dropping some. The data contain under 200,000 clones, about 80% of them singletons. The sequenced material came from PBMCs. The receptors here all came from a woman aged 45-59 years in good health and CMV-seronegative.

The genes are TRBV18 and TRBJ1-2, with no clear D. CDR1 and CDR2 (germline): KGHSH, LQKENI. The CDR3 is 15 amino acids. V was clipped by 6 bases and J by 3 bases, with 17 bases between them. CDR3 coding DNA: TGTGCCAGCTCTCCTCCGGAAGTGGACTACTATGGCTACACCTTC. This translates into CASSPPEVDYYGYTF.

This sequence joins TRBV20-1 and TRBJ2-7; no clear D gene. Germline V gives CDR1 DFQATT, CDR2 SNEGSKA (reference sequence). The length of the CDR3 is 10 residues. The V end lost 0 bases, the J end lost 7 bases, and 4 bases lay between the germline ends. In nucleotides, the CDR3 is TGCAGTGCTAGAGATAAAGAGCAGTACTTC. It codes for CSARDKEQYF.

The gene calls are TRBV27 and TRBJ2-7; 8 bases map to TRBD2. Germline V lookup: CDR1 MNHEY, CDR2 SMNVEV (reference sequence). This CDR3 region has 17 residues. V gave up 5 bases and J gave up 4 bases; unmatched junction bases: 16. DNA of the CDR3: TGTGCCAGCAGTAAAGACGAAAGACTAGCGATTGGGTACGAGCAGTACTTC. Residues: CASSKDERLAIGYEQYF.

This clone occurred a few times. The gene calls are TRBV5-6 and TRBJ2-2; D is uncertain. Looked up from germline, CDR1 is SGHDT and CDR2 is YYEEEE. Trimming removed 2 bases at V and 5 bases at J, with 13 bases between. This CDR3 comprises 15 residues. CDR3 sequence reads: CASSLLGSGTGELFF. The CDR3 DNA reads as TGTGCCAGCAGCTTATTGGGCAGTGGGACCGGGGAGCTGTTTTTT. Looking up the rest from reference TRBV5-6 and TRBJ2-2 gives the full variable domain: DAGVTQSPTHLIKTRGQQVTLRCSPKSGHDTVSWYQQALGQGPQFIFQYYEEEERQRGNFPDRFSGHQFPNYSSELNVNALLLGDSALYLCASSLLGSGTGELFFGEGSRLTVL.

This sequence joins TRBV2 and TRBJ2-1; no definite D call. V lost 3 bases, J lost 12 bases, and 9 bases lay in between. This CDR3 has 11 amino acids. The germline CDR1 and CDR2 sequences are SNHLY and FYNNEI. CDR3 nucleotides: TGTGCCAGCAGTGAGTACCTAGGGCAGTTCTTC. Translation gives CASSEYLGQFF. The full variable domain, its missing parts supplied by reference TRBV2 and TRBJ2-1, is EPEVTQTPSHQVTQMGQEVILRCVPISNHLYFYWYRQILGQKVEFLVSFYNNEISEKSEIFDDQFSVERPDGSNFTLKIRSTKLEDSAMYFCASSEYLGQFFGPGTRLTVL.

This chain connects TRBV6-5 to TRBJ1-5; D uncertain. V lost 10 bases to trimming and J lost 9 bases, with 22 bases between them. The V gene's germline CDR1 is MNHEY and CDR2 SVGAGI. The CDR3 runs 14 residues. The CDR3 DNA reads TGTGCCACCAACGCCCAGGCCGGCGCATGGCCCCAGCATTTT. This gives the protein CATNAQAGAWPQHF.

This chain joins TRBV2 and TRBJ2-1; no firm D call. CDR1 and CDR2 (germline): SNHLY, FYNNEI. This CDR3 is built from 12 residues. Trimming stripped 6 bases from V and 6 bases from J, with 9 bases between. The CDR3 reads CASRVVPNEQFF. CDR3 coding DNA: TGTGCCAGCAGAGTAGTTCCCAATGAGCAGTTCTTC.

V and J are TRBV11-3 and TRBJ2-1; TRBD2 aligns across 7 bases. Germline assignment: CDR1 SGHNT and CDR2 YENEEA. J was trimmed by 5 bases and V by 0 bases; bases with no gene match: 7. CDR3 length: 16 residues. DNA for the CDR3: TGTGCCAGCAGCTTAGATCTCCGGGAGGTCCACAATGAGCAGTTCTTC. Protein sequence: CASSLDLREVHNEQFF.

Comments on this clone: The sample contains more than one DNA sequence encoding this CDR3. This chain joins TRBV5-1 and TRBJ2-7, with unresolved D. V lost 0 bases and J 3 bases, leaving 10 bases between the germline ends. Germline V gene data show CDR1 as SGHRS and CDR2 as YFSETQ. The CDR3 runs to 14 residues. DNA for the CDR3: TGCGCCAGCAGCTTGGTGGCAGATAACTACGAGCAGTACTTC. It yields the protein CASSLVADNYEQYF.

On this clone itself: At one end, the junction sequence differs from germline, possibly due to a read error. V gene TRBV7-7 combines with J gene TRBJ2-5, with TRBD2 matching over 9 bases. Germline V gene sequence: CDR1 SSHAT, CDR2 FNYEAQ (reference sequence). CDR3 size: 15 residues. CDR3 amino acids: CASSLRAGGLETQYF. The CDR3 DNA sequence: TGTGCTAGCAGCTTAAGGGCGGGAGGGCTAGAGACCCAGTACTTC.

The chain's CDR3 is CARTALAKNIQYF. The CDR3, as DNA: TGTGCCAGAACAGCATTAGCCAAAAACATTCAGTACTTC. The chain uses TRBV2 and TRBJ2-4; no reliable D call. Looked up from germline, CDR1 is SNHLY and CDR2 is FYNNEI. The V and J ends lost 9 bases and 0 bases respectively, with 9 bases between them. This CDR3 comprises 13 residues. The full variable domain, its missing parts supplied by reference TRBV2 and TRBJ2-4, is EPEVTQTPSHQVTQMGQEVILRCVPISNHLYFYWYRQILGQKVEFLVSFYNNEISEKSEIFDDQFSVERPDGSNFTLKIRSTKLEDSAMYFCARTALAKNIQYFGAGTRLSVL.

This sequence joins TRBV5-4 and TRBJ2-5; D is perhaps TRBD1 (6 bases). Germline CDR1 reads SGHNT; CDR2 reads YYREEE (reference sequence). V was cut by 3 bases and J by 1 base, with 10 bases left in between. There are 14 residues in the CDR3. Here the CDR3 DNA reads TGTGCCAGCAGCTCCCAGGGGACCCAAGAGACCCAGTACTTC. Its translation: CASSSQGTQETQYF.

CDR3: CASSSRTGPRVSGNTIYF. In DNA, the CDR3 is TGTGCCAGCAGCTCGCGAACAGGTCCCAGGGTCTCCGGAAACACCATATATTTT. The chain combines TRBV5-4 with TRBJ1-3; TRBD1 might be the D (5 bases). CDR3 length equals 18 residues. Germline CDR1 reads SGHNT; CDR2 reads YYREEE (reference sequence). V was clipped by 3 bases and J by 4 bases, with 23 bases between them.

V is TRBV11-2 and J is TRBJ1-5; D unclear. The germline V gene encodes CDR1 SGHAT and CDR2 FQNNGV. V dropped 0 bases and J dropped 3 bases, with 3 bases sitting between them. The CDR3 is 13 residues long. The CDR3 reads CASSLDINQPQHF. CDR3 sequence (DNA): TGTGCCAGCAGCTTAGATATCAATCAGCCCCAGCATTTT.

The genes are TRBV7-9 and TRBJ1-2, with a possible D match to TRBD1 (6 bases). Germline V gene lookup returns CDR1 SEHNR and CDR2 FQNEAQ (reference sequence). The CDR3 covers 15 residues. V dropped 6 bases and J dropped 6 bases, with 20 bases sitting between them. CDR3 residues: CASSFLSQGKDGYTF. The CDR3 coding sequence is TGTGCCAGCAGTTTTCTTAGTCAGGGGAAGGATGGCTACACCTTC.

The CDR3 spells CAIRVGQGRDTEAFF. The CDR3 region has the DNA TGTGCCATCAGGGTAGGACAGGGTCGGGACACTGAAGCTTTCTTT. The V call is TRBV10-3, the J call TRBJ1-1, with 8 bases lining up with TRBD1. Trimming took 6 bases from V and 3 from J; bases not matched to a gene: 9. The CDR3 extends over 15 amino acids. Germline assignment: CDR1 ENHRY and CDR2 SYGVKD.

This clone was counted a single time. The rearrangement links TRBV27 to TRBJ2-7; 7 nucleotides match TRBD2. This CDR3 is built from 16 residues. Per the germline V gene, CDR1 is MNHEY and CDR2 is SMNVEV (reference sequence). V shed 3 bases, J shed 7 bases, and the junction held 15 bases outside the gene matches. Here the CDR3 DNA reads TGTGCCAGCAGTTTGTGGGGGGAGGGTAGCGTACGGGAGCAGTACTTC. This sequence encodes CASSLWGEGSVREQYF.

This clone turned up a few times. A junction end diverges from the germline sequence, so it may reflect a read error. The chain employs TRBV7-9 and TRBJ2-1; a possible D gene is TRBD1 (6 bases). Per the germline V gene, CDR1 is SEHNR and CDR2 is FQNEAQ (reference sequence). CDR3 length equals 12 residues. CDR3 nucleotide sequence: TGTTCCAGCAGCGTCAGACCGAAGGGGGAGTTCTTC. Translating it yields CSSSVRPKGEFF.

CDR3 sequence (DNA): TGTGCCAGTAGTATCCCGGGCGAGGGGCCCCAGCATTTT. This sequence encodes CASSIPGEGPQHF. The chain combines TRBV19 with TRBJ1-5; unclear D gene. The germline V gene encodes CDR1 LNHDA and CDR2 SQIVND (reference sequence). V was trimmed by 3 bases and J by 9 bases, leaving 12 bases between them. This CDR3 region has 13 residues.

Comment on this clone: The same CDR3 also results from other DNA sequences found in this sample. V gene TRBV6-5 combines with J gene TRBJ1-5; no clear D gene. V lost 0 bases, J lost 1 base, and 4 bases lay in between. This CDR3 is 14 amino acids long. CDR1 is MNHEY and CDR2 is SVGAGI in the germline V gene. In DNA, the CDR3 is TGTGCCAGCAGTTACTCGGGCAGCAATCAGCCCCAGCATTTT. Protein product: CASSYSGSNQPQHF.

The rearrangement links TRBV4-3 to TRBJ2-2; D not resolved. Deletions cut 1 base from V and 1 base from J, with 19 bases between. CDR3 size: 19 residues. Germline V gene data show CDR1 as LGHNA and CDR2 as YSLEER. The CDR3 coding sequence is TGCGCCAGCAGCCAAGGGTGGGCCAGACGGCAGCTGAACACCGGGGAGCTGTTTTTT. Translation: CASSQGWARRQLNTGELFF.

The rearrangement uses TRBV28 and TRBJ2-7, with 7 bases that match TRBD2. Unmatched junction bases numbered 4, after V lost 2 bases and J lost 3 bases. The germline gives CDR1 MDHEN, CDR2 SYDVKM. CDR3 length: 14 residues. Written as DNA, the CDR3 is TGTGCCAGCAGTTTACAGGGAGGGGTCTACGAGCAGTACTTC. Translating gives CASSLQGGVYEQYF.

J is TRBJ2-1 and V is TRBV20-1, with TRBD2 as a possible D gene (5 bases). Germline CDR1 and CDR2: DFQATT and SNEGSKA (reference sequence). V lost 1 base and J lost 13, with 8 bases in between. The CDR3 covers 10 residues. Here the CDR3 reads CSARGASQFF. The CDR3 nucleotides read TGCAGTGCTAGAGGGGCTAGCCAGTTCTTC.

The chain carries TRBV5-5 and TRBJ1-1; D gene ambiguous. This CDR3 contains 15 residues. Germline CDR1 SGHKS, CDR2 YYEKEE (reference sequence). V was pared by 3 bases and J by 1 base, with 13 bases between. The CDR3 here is CASSSRPGPNTEAFF. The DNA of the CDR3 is TGTGCCAGCAGCTCAAGGCCGGGTCCGAACACTGAAGCTTTCTTT.

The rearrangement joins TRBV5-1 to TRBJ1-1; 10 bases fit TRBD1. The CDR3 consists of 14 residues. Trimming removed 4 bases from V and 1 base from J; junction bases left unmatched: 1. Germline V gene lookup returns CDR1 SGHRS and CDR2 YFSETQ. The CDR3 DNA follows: TGCGCCAGCAGCGGACAGGGGGGGAACACTGAAGCTTTCTTT. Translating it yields CASSGQGGNTEAFF.

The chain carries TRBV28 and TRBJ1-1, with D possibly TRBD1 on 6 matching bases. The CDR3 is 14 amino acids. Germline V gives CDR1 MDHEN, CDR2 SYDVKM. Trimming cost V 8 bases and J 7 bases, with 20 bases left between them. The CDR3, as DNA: TGTGCCAGCCACTTGGGGGGGGCGAGGAATGAAGCTTTCTTT. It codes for CASHLGGARNEAFF.

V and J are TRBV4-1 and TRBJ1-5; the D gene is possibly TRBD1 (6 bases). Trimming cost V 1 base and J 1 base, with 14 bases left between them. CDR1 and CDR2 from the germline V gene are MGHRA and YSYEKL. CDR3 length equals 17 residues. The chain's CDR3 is CASSQGLARGSNQPQHF. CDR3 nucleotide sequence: TGCGCCAGCAGCCAAGGCCTGGCCAGGGGCAGCAATCAGCCCCAGCATTTT.

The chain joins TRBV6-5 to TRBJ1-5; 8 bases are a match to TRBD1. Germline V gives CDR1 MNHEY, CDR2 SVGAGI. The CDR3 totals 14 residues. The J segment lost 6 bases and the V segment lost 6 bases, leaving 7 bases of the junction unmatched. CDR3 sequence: CASSPDRGGQPQHF. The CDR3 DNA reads TGTGCCAGCAGCCCCGACAGGGGAGGTCAGCCCCAGCATTTT.